Following are 28 T cell receptor beta chains from one sample sequenced in a study of CD8 T cells in Susac syndrome. RNA in amounts of about 0.5 to 1 ug was reverse transcribed with random hexamers. From the immunoSEQ multiplex PCR reads, TCRdb called clonotypes with MiXCR, one entry per CDR3 protein. The table has 300,000 or so distinct CDR3 sequences, roughly nine tenths seen once. The sequenced sample consisted of CD4+ T cells from PBMCs. The receptors derive from a human donor with multiple sclerosis.

On this clonotype itself: This sequence may be a read error, since a much larger clone differs from it by one base. The chain couples TRBV7-3 to TRBJ2-3, with D perhaps TRBD2 (5 bases). Per the germline V gene, CDR1 is SGHTA and CDR2 is FQGTGA. This CDR3 region has 13 residues. With 4 bases removed from V and 1 base from J, the gap between germline ends came to 6 bases. CDR3 nucleotide sequence: TGTGCCAGCAGCTCAGCGGGCACAGATACGCAGTATTTT. It encodes CASSSAGTDTQYF.

The gene calls are TRBV20-1 and TRBJ2-3; D is ambiguous. Trimming shortened V by 8 bases and J by 8 bases, and 20 bases separated the two germline ends. CDR3 length equals 13 residues. The germline V gene has CDR1 DFQATT and CDR2 SNEGSKA (reference sequence). CDR3 amino acids: CSLLQVHTGTQYF. The CDR3 bases are TGCAGTTTGCTTCAGGTTCATACGGGTACGCAGTATTTT.

The chain uses TRBV20-1 and TRBJ2-5; 7 bases are shared with TRBD2. V lost 3 bases and J lost 5; bases outside the gene matches: 12. The CDR3 has 15 amino acids. The V gene's germline CDR1 is DFQATT and CDR2 SNEGSKA (reference sequence). In DNA, the CDR3 is TGCAGTGCTAGGTCATTAGCGGTCGGGGGGGAGACCCAGTACTTC. Its translation is CSARSLAVGGETQYF.

This chain uses TRBV2 with TRBJ1-2, with D hard to call. The germline gives CDR1 SNHLY, CDR2 FYNNEI. Trimming pared 6 bases from V and 2 bases from J, leaving 13 bases between. This CDR3 comprises 14 residues. DNA of the CDR3: TGTGCCAGCAGCTTCGCCGGGCGAAACTATGGCTACACCTTC. Residues: CASSFAGRNYGYTF.

V gene TRBV2 combines with J gene TRBJ1-5, with D perhaps matching TRBD1 (6 bases). The V end was cut by 5 bases, the J end by 6 bases, with 14 bases between. CDR3 length: 14 amino acids. Germline CDR1 is SNHLY and CDR2 is FYNNEI. In nucleotides, the CDR3 is TGTGCCAGCAGTCCAGTAAGGGGGAGTCAGCCCCAGCATTTT. It translates to CASSPVRGSQPQHF.

The rearrangement links TRBV7-2 to TRBJ2-7; 7 bases are a match to TRBD1. Germline trimming cut 1 base from V and 9 bases from J; bases unmatched to any gene: 6. There are 13 residues in the CDR3. The V gene's germline CDR1 is SGHTA and CDR2 FQGNSA. The chain's CDR3 is CASSLEYDRAQYF. The CDR3 DNA is TGTGCCAGCAGCTTAGAATACGACAGGGCGCAGTACTTC.

This chain uses TRBV6-6 with TRBJ2-2; no firm D call. CDR3 length: 16 amino acids. Germline V gives CDR1 MNHNY, CDR2 SVGAGI (reference sequence). V was trimmed by 6 bases and J by 3 bases, leaving 17 bases between them. CDR3 nucleotide sequence: TGTGCCAGCAGACCCCCTGAACAAGGATACACCGGGGAGCTGTTTTTT. Protein: CASRPPEQGYTGELFF.

This clonotype appeared once. CDR3 sequence (DNA): TGCGCCAGCAGCTTGGCAGGGTATAATTCACCCCTCCACTTT. Its protein is CASSLAGYNSPLHF. This chain joins TRBV5-1 and TRBJ1-6; TRBD1 is a possible D gene (5 bases). Trimming removed 0 bases from V and 4 bases from J, with 5 bases in between. Germline V CDR1 and CDR2: SGHRS, YFSETQ. This CDR3 is built from 14 residues.

This sequence joins TRBV10-3 and TRBJ2-1; no clear D. The CDR3 consists of 12 residues. With 3 bases removed from V and 8 bases from J, the gap between germline ends came to 8 bases. Germline V gives CDR1 ENHRY, CDR2 SYGVKD. In DNA form, the CDR3 reads TGTGCCATCAGTGAAGTTACGGATGAGCAGTTCTTC. Residues: CAISEVTDEQFF.

The chain carries TRBV5-1 and TRBJ1-1; tentatively, D is TRBD1 (6 bases). Germline CDR1 reads SGHRS; CDR2 reads YFSETQ. This CDR3 contains 15 residues. With 7 bases removed from V and 1 base from J, the gap between germline ends came to 17 bases. CDR3 coding DNA: TGCGCCAGCGAAATCGGACAGCCCGGGAACACTGAAGCTTTCTTT. Translated, it gives CASEIGQPGNTEAFF. The full variable domain, in which reference TRBV5-1 and TRBJ1-1 provide the parts outside the CDR3, is KAGVTQTPRYLIKTRGQQVTLSCSPISGHRSVSWYQQTPGQGLQFLFEYFSETQRNKGNFPGRFSGRQFSNSRSEMNVSTLELGDSALYLCASEIGQPGNTEAFFGQGTRLTVV.

In DNA form, the CDR3 reads TGCAGTGCTAGTAGGCGGGAGGGCAACTATTTT. Encoded protein: CSASRREGNYF. The chain couples TRBV20-1 to TRBJ2-3, with 9 bases fitting TRBD2. Per the germline V gene, CDR1 is DFQATT and CDR2 is SNEGSKA (reference sequence). V trimming: 3 bases; J trimming: 15 bases; junction bases outside the gene matches: 7. This CDR3 comprises 11 residues.

This chain joins TRBV4-1 and TRBJ2-7; 12 bases map to TRBD2. There are 16 residues in the CDR3. Germline V gene data show CDR1 as MGHRA and CDR2 as YSYEKL. Trimming at V came to 4 bases and at J to 4 bases, leaving 8 bases not matched to a gene. CDR3 nucleotides: TGCGCCAGCAGCCCCTCAGGACTAGCGGGAATATACGAGCAGTACTTC. It translates to CASSPSGLAGIYEQYF.

This chain joins TRBV7-2 and TRBJ1-4; D is possibly TRBD1 (6 bases). Trimming removed 1 base at V and 7 bases at J, with 16 bases between. The V gene's germline CDR1 is SGHTA and CDR2 FQGNSA. The CDR3 extends over 16 amino acids. This CDR3 is CASSLGGPGAGEKLFF. The CDR3 bases are TGTGCCAGCAGCTTAGGGGGGCCAGGGGCCGGTGAAAAACTGTTTTTT.

The rearrangement joins TRBV10-3 to TRBJ2-6; 9 positions match TRBD1. CDR1 and CDR2 (germline): ENHRY, SYGVKD. V was pared by 4 bases and J by 2 bases, with 6 bases of the junction left unmatched. The CDR3 spans 17 residues. The CDR3 is CAISAGQGRAGANVLTF. For the CDR3, the DNA is TGTGCCATCAGTGCCGGACAGGGGAGGGCTGGGGCCAACGTCCTGACTTTC.

The J gene is TRBJ2-7, the V gene TRBV7-9; D might be TRBD1 (6 bases). The CDR3 totals 13 residues. Germline CDR1 and CDR2: SEHNR and FQNEAQ (reference sequence). V shed 1 base and J shed 7 bases, with 11 bases lying between them. The CDR3 protein is CASSLVQGEEQYF. CDR3 coding DNA: TGTGCCAGCAGCTTAGTACAGGGAGAAGAGCAGTACTTC.

The V and J genes are TRBV27 and TRBJ2-7, with TRBD2 matching 7 bases. J was trimmed by 2 bases and V by 5 bases; bases with no gene match: 12. The germline V gene has CDR1 MNHEY and CDR2 SMNVEV (reference sequence). This CDR3 spans 16 amino acids. The CDR3: CASSPSGGGTPYEQYF. The DNA for the CDR3 is TGTGCCAGCAGTCCCAGTGGGGGGGGGACCCCCTACGAGCAGTACTTC.

The rearrangement joins TRBV6-2 or TRBV6-3 to TRBJ2-1, with a possible D match to TRBD2 (6 bases). The CDR3 loop spans 13 amino acids. Trimming shortened V by 6 bases and J by 15 bases, and 21 bases separated the two germline ends. The V gene's germline CDR1 is MNHEY and CDR2 SVGEGT. The CDR3 coding sequence is TGTGCCAGCAGCCCCGGATCTGCGGGGTCGGGGTTCTTC. This gives the protein CASSPGSAGSGFF.

The rearrangement uses TRBV4-1 and TRBJ1-3; D ambiguous. This CDR3 comprises 16 residues. V was clipped by 1 base and J by 0 bases, with 10 bases between them. Germline CDR1 MGHRA, CDR2 YSYEKL. DNA for the CDR3: TGCGCCAGCAGCCAAGGTAGAGGGAACTCTGGAAACACCATATATTTT. As protein: CASSQGRGNSGNTIYF.

The chain carries TRBV27 and TRBJ2-7; 14 nucleotides match TRBD2. The CDR3 totals 15 residues. With 5 bases clipped from V and 7 bases from J, the junction kept 7 bases outside the gene matches. CDR1 and CDR2 from the germline V gene are MNHEY and SMNVEV (reference sequence). CDR3 nucleotide sequence: TGTGCCAGCAGTCCGGGACTAGCGGGAGCAGAGGAGCAGTACTTC. It yields the protein CASSPGLAGAEEQYF.

The chain is built from TRBV6-5 and TRBJ1-1; TRBD1 aligns across 7 bases. Germline lookup yields CDR1 MNHEY and CDR2 SVGAGI. This CDR3 region has 14 residues. V shed 4 bases, J shed 1 base, and the junction held 3 bases outside the gene matches. The CDR3 sequence is CASSSYRGNTEAFF. As DNA, the CDR3 is TGTGCCAGCAGTTCTTACAGGGGGAACACTGAAGCTTTCTTT.

J is TRBJ2-1 and V is TRBV3-1; 8 nucleotides align to TRBD2. The CDR3 sequence is 16 residues long. The trim removed 0 bases at V and 5 bases at J, leaving 6 bases unmatched. Per the germline V gene, CDR1 is LGHDT and CDR2 is YNNKEL (reference sequence). Written as DNA, the CDR3 is TGTGCCAGCAGCCAAGACGCGGGGGGCGGAAACAATGAGCAGTTCTTC. It translates to CASSQDAGGGNNEQFF.

The V and J genes are TRBV5-1 and TRBJ1-2; D not resolved. V lost 0 bases to trimming and J lost 8 bases, with 14 bases between them. CDR1 is SGHRS and CDR2 is YFSETQ in the germline V gene. The CDR3 has 14 residues. The CDR3 coding sequence is TGCGCCAGCAGCTTGGGGAGGGAAGCGAAAGGCTACACCTTC. Translating gives CASSLGREAKGYTF. The full variable domain, its missing parts supplied by reference TRBV5-1 and TRBJ1-2, is KAGVTQTPRYLIKTRGQQVTLSCSPISGHRSVSWYQQTPGQGLQFLFEYFSETQRNKGNFPGRFSGRQFSNSRSEMNVSTLELGDSALYLCASSLGREAKGYTFGSGTRLTVV.

V usage is TRBV27 and J usage is TRBJ2-2; 8 bases map to TRBD2. The CDR3 totals 14 residues. V trimming: 3 bases; J trimming: 5 bases; junction bases outside the gene matches: 2. Germline V CDR1 and CDR2: MNHEY, SMNVEV (reference sequence). The CDR3 sequence: CASSFGGVTGELFF. Written as DNA, the CDR3 is TGTGCCAGCAGTTTCGGGGGGGTGACCGGGGAGCTGTTTTTT.

This rearrangement joins TRBV5-6 to TRBJ2-1; 7 bases fit TRBD1. The CDR3 runs 15 residues. Germline V CDR1 and CDR2: SGHDT, YYEEEE. Trimming removed 4 bases from V and 2 bases from J; junction bases left unmatched: 6. CDR3 residues: CASSGTGQPYNEQFF. CDR3 sequence (DNA): TGTGCCAGCAGCGGAACGGGACAGCCCTACAATGAGCAGTTCTTC.

The gene calls are TRBV12-3 or TRBV12-4 and TRBJ1-1; the D is unclear. This CDR3 has 15 amino acids. V lost 3 bases and J 1 base, leaving 12 bases between the germline ends. CDR3 sequence: CASSFSRISNTEAFF. The CDR3 nucleotides are TGTGCCAGCAGTTTCTCTAGGATATCGAACACTGAAGCTTTCTTT.

This chain connects TRBV19 to TRBJ2-5; D possibly corresponds to TRBD2 (5 bases). V lost 3 bases, J lost 3 bases, and 11 bases lay in between. Germline CDR1 is LNHDA and CDR2 is SQIVND (reference sequence). The CDR3 covers 14 residues. CDR3 amino acids: CASSIGSGKETQYF. The DNA of the CDR3 is TGTGCCAGTAGTATTGGAAGCGGAAAAGAGACCCAGTACTTC.

This clonotype was seen more than once but under ten times. V usage is TRBV12-3 or TRBV12-4 and J usage is TRBJ2-7; the match to TRBD1 covers 12 bases. The V segment lost 6 bases and the J segment 6 bases; nucleotides outside the gene matches: 6. This CDR3 has 14 residues. The chain's CDR3 is CASSLGQGASEQYF. CDR3 DNA sequence: TGTGCCAGCAGCCTGGGACAGGGGGCGTCCGAGCAGTACTTC.

The chain is built from TRBV7-2 and TRBJ2-2, with D hard to call. This CDR3 is built from 12 residues. V lost 5 bases, J lost 7 bases, and 8 bases lay in between. Germline V gene lookup returns CDR1 SGHTA and CDR2 FQGNSA. The CDR3 loop is CASSHLLGELFF. The DNA of the CDR3 is TGTGCCAGCAGCCACCTCCTCGGGGAGCTGTTTTTT. The whole variable domain, remainder taken from reference TRBV7-2 and TRBJ2-2, is GAGVSQSPSNKVTEKGKDVELRCDPISGHTALYWYRQSLGQGLEFLIYFQGNSAPDKSGLPSDRFSAERTGGSVSTLTIQRTQQEDSAVYLCASSHLLGELFFGEGSRLTVL.